Given below is one T cell receptor beta chain in context. Its cognate antigen is unknown. This PCR relied on a set of 60 Vbeta primers and 13 Jbeta primers. In the authors' methods: There were about 80 million unique TCR beta chains by a later count, and approximately 10 million of them were shared. Assay used: immunoSEQ multiplex PCR; TCRdb lists only in-frame clones, some missing. V and J calls and clone size come straight from that table; D and trimming were deduced from the DNA. There are about 70,000 clones in the sample; just over 65% occur only once, and 10% to 11% lies in the top ten. Samples came from healthy bone marrow donors. This specimen belongs to a study of cytomegalovirus exposure and HLA in healthy donors. The ends were cut back, 6 bases at V and 0 bases at J, with 6 bases in the middle. This CDR3 has 12 residues. Per the germline V gene, CDR1 is MGHDK and CDR2 is SYGVNS. Notes on the study in general: Available immune exposure information was restricted to CMV serostatus only. Earlier analysis yielded a pattern in which most TCR beta V segments were productive about 90% or about 30% of the time.

This clonotype was obtained from a woman aged 25 to 39 in good health and CMV-seronegative. The sample consisted of PBMCs. The rearrangement links TRBV25-1 to TRBJ2-7; D call uncertain. CDR3: CASRGSSYEQYF. CDR3 bases: TGTGCCAGCAGGGGCAGCTCCTACGAGCAGTACTTC.